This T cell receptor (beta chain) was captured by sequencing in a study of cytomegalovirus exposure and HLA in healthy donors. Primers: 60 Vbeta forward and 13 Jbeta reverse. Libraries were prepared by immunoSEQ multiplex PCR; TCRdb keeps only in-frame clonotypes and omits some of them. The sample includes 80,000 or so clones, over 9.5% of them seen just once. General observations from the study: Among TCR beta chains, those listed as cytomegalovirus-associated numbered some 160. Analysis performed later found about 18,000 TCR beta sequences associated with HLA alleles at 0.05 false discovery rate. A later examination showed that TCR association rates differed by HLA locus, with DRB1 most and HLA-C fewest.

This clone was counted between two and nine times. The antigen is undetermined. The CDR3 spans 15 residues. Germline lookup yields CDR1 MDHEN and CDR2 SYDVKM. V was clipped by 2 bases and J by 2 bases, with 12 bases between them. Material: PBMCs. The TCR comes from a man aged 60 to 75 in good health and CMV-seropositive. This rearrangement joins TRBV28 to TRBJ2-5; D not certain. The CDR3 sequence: CASSLNWALQETQYF. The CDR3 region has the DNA TGTGCCAGCAGTTTAAACTGGGCCCTACAAGAGACCCAGTACTTC. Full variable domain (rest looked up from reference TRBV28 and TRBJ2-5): DVKVTQSSRYLVKRTGEKVFLECVQDMDHENMFWYRQDPGLGLRLIYFSYDVKMKEKGDIPEGYSVSREKKERFSLILESASTNQTSMYLCASSLNWALQETQYFGPGTRLLVL.